The T cell receptor beta chain described here comes from a study of blood T cell repertoires in COVID-19. Background on the study: In each case, the material was cDNA or gDNA derived from T cells, B-cell-depleted T cells, or PBMCs.

Looked up from germline, CDR1 is LNHDA and CDR2 is SQIVND (reference sequence). The CDR3 sequence is 15 residues long. V shed 7 bases and J shed 4 bases, with 19 bases lying between them. The authors' processing: The assay estimated nucleated cells by amplifying reference gene primers. Assay: immunoSEQ multiplex PCR; the TCRdb copy retains only in-frame clones and omits some. Clone size and the V and J calls come from that table; the DNA yielded D and trimming. This sample yields 310,000 or so clones, of which approximately 88% are seen a single time; about 6.8% belongs to the top ten. The chain joins TRBV19 to TRBJ1-1; D is possibly TRBD1 (6 bases). The source is a man between 18 and 35 years old who had recovered from COVID-19. Sequenced sample: peripheral blood. In nucleotides, the CDR3 is TGTGCCAGTACCAATACACAGGGTGGTGGCACTGAAGCTTTCTTT. The encoded protein is CASTNTQGGGTEAFF.